The subject of this entry is one T cell receptor beta chain. V shed 4 bases and J shed 5 bases, with 13 bases lying between them. Germline V CDR1 and CDR2: SGHRS, YFSETQ. The CDR3 runs 13 residues. This entry comes from a study of blood T cell repertoires in COVID-19. Overall study context: The origin of the acute and convalescent COVID-19 samples was the United States, Italy and Spain. Nucleic acid was either cDNA or gDNA, and it came from T cells, B-cell-depleted T cells, or PBMCs.

Original handling: Estimated nucleated cell counts came from reference gene primer amplification. Profiled with immunoSEQ multiplex PCR; TCRdb holds only in-frame clones, not every one. Clone size and the V and J calls come from that table; the DNA yielded D and trimming. The sample carries 130,000 to 150,000 clones, about four fifths recorded once. This TCR came from a human donor in a cohort sampled during active COVID-19. The sequencing input was peripheral blood. The chain couples TRBV5-1 to TRBJ2-7, with D perhaps matching TRBD2 (6 bases). This CDR3 is CASSPQWGDEQYF. The CDR3 DNA is TGCGCCAGCAGCCCCCAATGGGGGGACGAGCAGTACTTC.